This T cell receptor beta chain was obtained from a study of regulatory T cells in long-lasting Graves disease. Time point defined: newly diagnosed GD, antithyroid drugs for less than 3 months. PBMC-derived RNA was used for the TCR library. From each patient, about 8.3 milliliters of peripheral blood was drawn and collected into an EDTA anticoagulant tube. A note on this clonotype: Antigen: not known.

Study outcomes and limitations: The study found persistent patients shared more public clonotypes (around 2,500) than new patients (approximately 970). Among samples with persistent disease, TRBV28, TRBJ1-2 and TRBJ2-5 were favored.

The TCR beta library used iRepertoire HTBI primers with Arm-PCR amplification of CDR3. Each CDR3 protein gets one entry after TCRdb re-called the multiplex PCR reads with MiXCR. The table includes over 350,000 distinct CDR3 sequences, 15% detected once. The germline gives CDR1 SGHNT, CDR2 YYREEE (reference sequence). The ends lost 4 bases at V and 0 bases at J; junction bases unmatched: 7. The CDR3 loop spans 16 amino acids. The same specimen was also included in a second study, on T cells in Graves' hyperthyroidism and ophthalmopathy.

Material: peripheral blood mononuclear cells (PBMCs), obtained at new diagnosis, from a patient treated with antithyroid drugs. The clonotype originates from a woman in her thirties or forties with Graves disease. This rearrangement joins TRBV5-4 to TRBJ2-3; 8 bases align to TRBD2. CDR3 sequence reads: CASSPTSGRSTDTQYF. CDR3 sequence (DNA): TGTGCCAGCAGCCCAACTAGCGGACGGAGCACAGATACGCAGTATTTT.